The sequence of this T cell receptor beta chain was determined in a study of blood T cell repertoires in COVID-19. Produced via immunoSEQ multiplex PCR; TCRdb's table is partial and in-frame only. In the table there are fewer than 150,000 clones, about 80% of which are singletons. Germline V gene sequence: CDR1 SGDLS, CDR2 YYNGEE. This CDR3 region has 14 residues. The germline V and J ends were trimmed by 4 bases and 4 bases, with 15 bases remaining between them. Which cohort a participant joined came from the clinical history participants gave. Those designated as exposed participants met a COVID-19 case within 2 weeks before study entry.

The chain links TRBV9 to TRBJ2-7; TRBD2 might be the D (6 bases). What was sequenced was PBMCs or T cells enriched from blood (not recorded which). The clonotype was recovered from a woman aged 18-29 years who had been exposed to COVID-19. CDR3 coding DNA: TGTGCCAGCAGCCTGACCGGACTAAGTTACGAGCAGTACTTC. Its translation is CASSLTGLSYEQYF.